The 23 T cell receptor beta chains listed next were all sequenced from one sample in a study of identical twins. TCRdb redid the calling of the 5' RACE reads with MiXCR, one entry per CDR3 protein. Seen here are 700,000 or so distinct CDR3 sequences, over 8.5% observed once, and the top ten hold 0.85% to 1%. This sample also appeared in a second study, on yellow fever vaccine responses in identical twins.

The sequenced sample consisted of PBMCs. The receptors derive from a woman between 18 and 29 years old in good health.

The sample holds many counts of this clonotype. The rearrangement joins TRBV6-4 to TRBJ2-1; D is undetermined. The germline V gene has CDR1 MRHNA and CDR2 SNTAGT. The CDR3 extends over 13 amino acids. Trimming stripped 0 bases from V and 6 bases from J, with 6 bases between. CDR3 nucleotide sequence: TGTGCCAGCAGTGACTCTGGATCCAATGAGCAGTTCTTC. Translating gives CASSDSGSNEQFF.

This clonotype has ten or more counts. The chain recombines TRBV6-6 with TRBJ2-2; a weak D match, TRBD2 (5 bases). Trimming removed 8 bases from V and 6 bases from J, with 13 bases in between. The germline CDR1 and CDR2 sequences are MNHNY and SVGAGI (reference sequence). This CDR3 spans 13 amino acids. The CDR3 DNA reads as TGTGCCAGCGGCCTGGCGAGGGCCGGGGAGCTGTTTTTT. This gives the protein CASGLARAGELFF.

This clonotype showed up many times. The DNA of the CDR3 is TGCAGTGCAGCCGACGGGACTAGCGTTTACAATGAGCAGTTCTTC. It translates to CSAADGTSVYNEQFF. The V gene is TRBV20-1, the J gene TRBJ2-1, with 10 bases fitting TRBD2. Germline V gene sequence: CDR1 DFQATT, CDR2 SNEGSKA (reference sequence). Trimming cost V 6 bases and J 4 bases; bases outside gene matches: 9. This CDR3 spans 15 amino acids.

The rearrangement uses TRBV3-1 and TRBJ2-7; D not certain. The last part of the DNA fits TRBJ2-5 better; the J call may be wrong. This CDR3 is built from 14 residues. Germline V gives CDR1 LGHDT, CDR2 YNNKEL (reference sequence). The CDR3 sequence: CASSQNSRTETQYF. Written as DNA, the CDR3 is TGTGCCAGCAGCCAAAATTCACGGACGGAGACCCAGTACTTC.

The chain couples TRBV18 to TRBJ2-7, with D perhaps TRBD2 (6 bases). Trimming cost V 5 bases and J 2 bases, with 13 bases left between them. This CDR3 contains 14 residues. Germline CDR1 is KGHSH and CDR2 is LQKENI. The DNA of the CDR3 is TGTGCCAGCTCAACGCGGGGCGAGACCTACGAGCAGTACTTC. Amino acid sequence: CASSTRGETYEQYF.

This clonotype was counted only a few times. The chain couples TRBV20-1 to TRBJ2-3; 9 bases agree with TRBD2. The trim removed 6 bases at V and 2 bases at J, leaving 12 bases unmatched. This CDR3 region has 16 residues. Germline V lookup: CDR1 DFQATT, CDR2 SNEGSKA (reference sequence). CDR3 bases: TGCAGTGCCGGGGGGTTAGCGGGAGAATTCACAGATACGCAGTATTTT. It encodes CSAGGLAGEFTDTQYF.

The rearrangement uses TRBV7-9 and TRBJ2-1, with TRBD2 matching 11 bases. V lost 5 bases and J lost 16; bases outside the gene matches: 7. The CDR3 sequence is 12 residues long. Germline V lookup: CDR1 SEHNR, CDR2 FQNEAQ (reference sequence). The DNA for the CDR3 is TGTGCCAGCAGCCCTGGGACTAGCGGTCCCTTCTTC. Amino acid sequence: CASSPGTSGPFF.

Many counts were recorded for this clonotype. The rearrangement links TRBV20-1 to TRBJ2-7; a possible D gene is TRBD1 (6 bases). Trimming shortened V by 2 bases and J by 2 bases, and 13 bases separated the two germline ends. CDR3 length: 14 amino acids. Germline V gene sequence: CDR1 DFQATT, CDR2 SNEGSKA (reference sequence). CDR3 nucleotides: TGCAGTGCTAGATTACCGGGACAAACCTACGAGCAGTACTTC. Protein product: CSARLPGQTYEQYF.

This clonotype was recorded at least ten times. The rearrangement links TRBV6-2 or TRBV6-3 to TRBJ2-1, with a weak D call TRBD1 (5 bases). The CDR3 is 16 residues long. Germline CDR1 is MNHEY and CDR2 is SVGEGT. The V and J ends lost 4 bases and 1 base respectively, with 14 bases between them. The CDR3 sequence: CASSSLGPGSYNEQFF. CDR3 nucleotides: TGTGCCAGCAGTTCACTCGGGCCAGGGTCCTACAATGAGCAGTTCTTC.

This clonotype was counted a few times. This chain links TRBV15 with TRBJ2-7, with D possibly being TRBD1 or TRBD2 (5 bases each). The CDR3 sequence is 14 residues long. V lost 3 bases, J lost 2 bases, and 11 bases lay in between. Germline values: CDR1 LNHNV, CDR2 YYDKDF (reference sequence). The CDR3 region is CATSSGTDTYEQYF. CDR3 DNA: TGTGCCACCAGCAGTGGGACGGATACCTACGAGCAGTACTTC.

This chain uses TRBV20-1 with TRBJ2-7; tentatively, D is TRBD2 (6 bases). This CDR3 contains 12 residues. The V end was cut by 5 bases, the J end by 2 bases, with 10 bases between. CDR1 is DFQATT and CDR2 is SNEGSKA in the germline V gene (reference sequence). The CDR3 sequence is CSARGIPYEQYF. The CDR3 coding sequence is TGCAGTGCTCGCGGGATTCCCTACGAGCAGTACTTC.

This clonotype was recorded many times. The rearrangement uses TRBV28 and TRBJ2-4; no clear D gene. Trimming stripped 10 bases from V and 0 bases from J, with 13 bases between. Germline CDR1 is MDHEN and CDR2 is SYDVKM. The CDR3 contains 14 residues. DNA of the CDR3: TGTGCCACAAACCACGGCCTAGCCAAAAACATTCAGTACTTC. Protein: CATNHGLAKNIQYF.

The chain links TRBV4-3 to TRBJ2-1; D not certain. Germline CDR1 and CDR2: LGHNA and YSLEER. V shed 1 base and J shed 6 bases, with 13 bases lying between them. The CDR3 consists of 15 residues. The CDR3 sequence is CASSQALASPNEQFF. Here the CDR3 DNA reads TGCGCCAGCAGCCAAGCCCTTGCCTCCCCCAATGAGCAGTTCTTC.

The chain couples TRBV28 to TRBJ2-2, with TRBD2 matching 9 bases. Germline CDR1 reads MDHEN; CDR2 reads SYDVKM. The CDR3 length is 15 residues. V lost 1 base to trimming and J lost 6 bases; unmatched junction nucleotides: 3. The CDR3 coding sequence is TGTGCCAGCAGTTTATTAGTAGCGGGGGCCGGGGAGCTGTTTTTT. Translated: CASSLLVAGAGELFF. Full variable domain (rest looked up from reference TRBV28 and TRBJ2-2): DVKVTQSSRYLVKRTGEKVFLECVQDMDHENMFWYRQDPGLGLRLIYFSYDVKMKEKGDIPEGYSVSREKKERFSLILESASTNQTSMYLCASSLLVAGAGELFFGEGSRLTVL.

Only one count was recorded for this clonotype. The chain carries TRBV6-1 and TRBJ2-3, with D possibly matching TRBD1 (5 bases). V dropped 4 bases and J dropped 5 bases, with 16 bases sitting between them. CDR1 and CDR2 from the germline V gene are MNHNS and SASEGT. The CDR3 spans 15 residues. The DNA for the CDR3 is TGTGCCAGCAGTGTAGGACACTCGCTAGTAGATACGCAGTATTTT. Protein sequence: CASSVGHSLVDTQYF.

This clonotype was counted a few times. The chain combines TRBV3-1 with TRBJ2-1; D is perhaps TRBD1 or TRBD2 (6 bases each). The V gene lost 5 bases and the J gene lost 9 bases, with 20 bases spanning the gap. CDR3 size: 15 residues. Per germline, CDR1 LGHDT and CDR2 YNNKEL (reference sequence). CDR3 amino acids: CASSVGGSRVGEQFF. The CDR3 DNA is TGTGCCAGCAGCGTCGGGGGCTCGAGGGTCGGTGAGCAGTTCTTC.

This clonotype has ten or more counts. The V call is TRBV12-3 or TRBV12-4, the J call TRBJ2-5, with 12 bases aligning to TRBD2. This CDR3 comprises 16 residues. Trimming at V came to 4 bases and at J to 1 base, leaving 4 bases not matched to a gene. In DNA, the CDR3 is TGTGCCAGCAGTTCCACACTAGCGGGGGGCCAAGAGACCCAGTACTTC. Its protein product is CASSSTLAGGQETQYF.

A few counts support this clonotype. The chain joins TRBV5-1 to TRBJ2-7; D possibly corresponds to TRBD2 (5 bases). Germline V lookup: CDR1 SGHRS, CDR2 YFSETQ. The CDR3 is 13 amino acids. Trimming took 6 bases from V and 5 from J, leaving 15 bases between them. The CDR3 is CASTDYSRNEQYF. The CDR3 nucleotides are TGCGCCAGCACTGACTACTCTAGGAACGAGCAGTACTTC.

The gene calls are TRBV20-1 and TRBJ2-7; 7 bases match TRBD1. CDR1 is DFQATT and CDR2 is SNEGSKA in the germline V gene (reference sequence). V was pared by 5 bases and J by 0 bases, with 4 bases of the junction left unmatched. The CDR3 extends over 13 amino acids. The CDR3 loop reads CSAPWDSSYEQYF. In DNA form, the CDR3 reads TGCAGTGCTCCCTGGGACAGCTCCTACGAGCAGTACTTC.

This clonotype has a count of ten or more. The V call is TRBV2, the J call TRBJ2-6; 10 bases fit TRBD1. Trimming removed 3 bases from V and 0 bases from J; junction bases left unmatched: 5. Germline lookup yields CDR1 SNHLY and CDR2 FYNNEI. The CDR3 has 18 residues. For the CDR3, the DNA is TGTGCCAGCAGTGATAGTGGGACAGGGGTCTCTGGGGCCAACGTCCTGACTTTC. Translating it yields CASSDSGTGVSGANVLTF.

The rearrangement joins TRBV4-2 to TRBJ2-3, with 7 nucleotides matching TRBD1. Trimming removed 3 bases from V and 4 bases from J; junction bases left unmatched: 7. The length of the CDR3 is 15 residues. Germline V gene sequence: CDR1 LGHNA, CDR2 YNFKEQ. The CDR3 region has the DNA TGTGCCAGCAGCCAGGAAACAGGGGACGCAGATACGCAGTATTTT. It codes for CASSQETGDADTQYF.

V and J are TRBV7-6 and TRBJ2-7; D might be TRBD1 or TRBD2, each matching 5 bases. V was shortened by 7 bases and J by 2 bases, with 15 bases between the two germline ends. Germline V CDR1 and CDR2: SGHVS, FNYEAQ. CDR3 length: 14 residues. CDR3 residues: CASTRVRGAYEQYF. The CDR3, as DNA: TGTGCCAGCACACGGGTGAGGGGAGCCTACGAGCAGTACTTC.

This chain links TRBV10-1 with TRBJ2-7, with 12 bases aligning to TRBD1. The CDR3 spans 14 residues. Germline values: CDR1 WNHNN, CDR2 SYGVQD (reference sequence). Trimming took 6 bases from V and 5 from J; bases not matched to a gene: 5. The CDR3 sequence: CASRAGTGGDEQYF. Here the CDR3 DNA reads TGCGCCAGCAGGGCCGGGACAGGGGGCGACGAGCAGTACTTC.